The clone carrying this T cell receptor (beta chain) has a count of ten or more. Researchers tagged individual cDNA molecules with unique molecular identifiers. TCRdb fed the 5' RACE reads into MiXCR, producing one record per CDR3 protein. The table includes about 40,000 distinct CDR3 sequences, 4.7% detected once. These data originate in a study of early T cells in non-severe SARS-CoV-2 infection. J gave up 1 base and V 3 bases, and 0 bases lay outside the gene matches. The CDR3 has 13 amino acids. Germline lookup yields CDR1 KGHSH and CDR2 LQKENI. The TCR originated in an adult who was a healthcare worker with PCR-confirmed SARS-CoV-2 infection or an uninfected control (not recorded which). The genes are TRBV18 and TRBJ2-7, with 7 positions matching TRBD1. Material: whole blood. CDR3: CASSPGQSYEQYF. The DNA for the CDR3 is TGTGCCAGCTCACCGGGACAGTCCTACGAGCAGTACTTC.